What follows are 22 T cell receptor beta chains derived from one specimen sequenced in a study of cytomegalovirus exposure and HLA in healthy donors. PCR was performed using 60 Vbeta and 13 Jbeta primers. TCRdb keeps only in-frame clones here, not all; method: immunoSEQ multiplex PCR. The table has about 130,000 clones, 83% seen once. Sequencing was carried out using PBMCs. These receptor sequences come from a woman aged 40 to 49 in good health and CMV-seropositive.

For this clone: The same CDR3 can be traced to other DNA sequences in this sample. J is TRBJ2-3 and V is TRBV5-4, with 12 bases that match TRBD2. The V and J ends lost 2 bases and 1 base, in that order; junction bases with no gene match: 2. The germline V gene has CDR1 SGHNT and CDR2 YYREEE (reference sequence). This CDR3 region has 16 residues. The CDR3 protein is CASSLRLAGGTDTQYF. The CDR3 DNA sequence: TGTGCCAGCAGCTTACGACTAGCGGGAGGCACAGATACGCAGTATTTT.

The rearrangement uses TRBV2 and TRBJ1-5, with no clear D. CDR3 length: 15 amino acids. The V and J ends lost 6 bases and 1 base respectively, with 13 bases between them. Germline-derived CDR1 and CDR2 are SNHLY and FYNNEI. In DNA form, the CDR3 reads TGTGCCAGCAGGAGATCCATCCGCAGCAATCAGCCCCAGCATTTT. Its translation: CASRRSIRSNQPQHF.

This chain connects TRBV7-2 to TRBJ2-1, with TRBD2 identical over 9 bases. Losses at the gene ends were 5 bases for V and 9 bases for J; bases not matched to a gene: 5. The CDR3 length is 13 residues. Germline loops: CDR1 SGHTA, CDR2 FQGNSA. CDR3: CASSLEREAEQFF. CDR3 sequence (DNA): TGTGCCAGCAGCCTCGAGCGGGAGGCTGAGCAGTTCTTC.

The genes are TRBV4-2 and TRBJ2-5; 7 bases match TRBD2. With V trimmed by 1 base and J by 1 base, 3 bases remained unmatched. This CDR3 is built from 15 residues. The V gene's germline CDR1 is LGHNA and CDR2 YNFKEQ. CDR3 nucleotides: TGTGCCAGCAGCCAAGGGACTAGACCCCAAGAGACCCAGTACTTC. This codes for CASSQGTRPQETQYF.

This rearrangement joins TRBV11-3 to TRBJ2-1; a weak D match, TRBD2 (5 bases). Germline V gene lookup returns CDR1 SGHNT and CDR2 YENEEA. The CDR3 is made up of 15 amino acids. The V gene lost 5 bases and the J gene lost 4 bases, with 15 bases spanning the gap. The CDR3 DNA is TGTGCCAGCAGCCTCCCGCCCGGGAAGTACAATGAGCAGTTCTTC. Translation: CASSLPPGKYNEQFF. The full variable domain, with the rest looked up from reference TRBV11-3 and TRBJ2-1, is EAGVVQSPRYKIIEKKQPVAFWCNPISGHNTLYWYLQNLGQGPELLIRYENEEAVDDSQLPKDRFSAERLKGVDSTLKIQPAELGDSAVYLCASSLPPGKYNEQFFGPGTRLTVL.

V is TRBV7-2 and J is TRBJ2-7; 9 nucleotides match TRBD2. The CDR3 runs 15 residues. V lost 6 bases, J lost 1 base, and 7 bases stayed unmatched. CDR1 is SGHTA and CDR2 is FQGNSA in the germline V gene. CDR3 DNA sequence: TGTGCCAGCAGTTATAGCGGGAGCGCTTCCTACGAGCAGTACTTC. This encodes CASSYSGSASYEQYF.

The gene calls are TRBV6-5 and TRBJ1-2; D gene unclear. Trimming cost V 1 base and J 5 bases, with 14 bases left between them. Germline lookup yields CDR1 MNHEY and CDR2 SVGAGI. The CDR3 has 15 amino acids. CDR3 bases: TGTGCCAGCAGTTACTTCTCACAGCTGACGTATGGCTACACCTTC. This codes for CASSYFSQLTYGYTF.

This sequence joins TRBV11-2 and TRBJ2-5, with 8 bases aligning to TRBD1. Losses at the gene ends were 0 bases for V and 5 bases for J; bases not matched to a gene: 20. This CDR3 comprises 20 residues. Germline CDR1 reads SGHAT; CDR2 reads FQNNGV. Here the CDR3 DNA reads TGTGCCAGCAGCTTAGATTGGGGTCTGGGCCAGGGGGCGATTCACGAGACCCAGTACTTC. This codes for CASSLDWGLGQGAIHETQYF.

This sequence joins TRBV28 and TRBJ1-3, with 8 bases fitting TRBD1. Germline trimming cut 3 bases from V and 7 bases from J; bases unmatched to any gene: 14. From germline, CDR1 is MDHEN and CDR2 SYDVKM. The CDR3 spans 17 residues. CDR3 bases: TGTGCCAGCAGTTTTGATAGGGTGGGAAACAGGGGGAACACCATATATTTT. The encoded protein is CASSFDRVGNRGNTIYF.

The J gene is TRBJ1-1, the V gene TRBV28; D might be TRBD1 (5 bases). V lost 2 bases, J lost 6 bases, and 13 bases lay in between. CDR1 and CDR2 (germline): MDHEN, SYDVKM. The CDR3 is 14 amino acids. This CDR3 is CASSLAAWGAEAFF. In DNA form, the CDR3 reads TGTGCCAGCAGTTTAGCTGCATGGGGGGCTGAAGCTTTCTTT.

This sequence joins TRBV4-3 and TRBJ1-4; D is ambiguous. In germline, CDR1 is LGHNA, CDR2 YSLEER. V was trimmed by 1 base and J by 7 bases, leaving 16 bases between them. CDR3 size: 16 residues. The CDR3 sequence is CASSQAKLWASEKLFF. The CDR3 nucleotides read TGCGCCAGCAGCCAAGCGAAATTATGGGCAAGTGAAAAACTGTTTTTT.

This clone was picked up a small number of times. The V and J genes are TRBV5-6 and TRBJ1-5; the D is unclear. This CDR3 has 13 residues. Trimming took 4 bases from V and 9 from J, leaving 14 bases between them. Germline V lookup: CDR1 SGHDT, CDR2 YYEEEE. Written as DNA, the CDR3 is TGTGCCAGCAGCCCGGGGTGGGGTGGGCCCCAGCATTTT. Translating it yields CASSPGWGGPQHF.

The rearrangement uses TRBV4-2 and TRBJ2-7; the match to TRBD2 covers 8 bases. From germline, CDR1 is LGHNA and CDR2 YNFKEQ. CDR3 length: 16 amino acids. Trimming at V came to 0 bases and at J to 7 bases, leaving 11 bases not matched to a gene. The CDR3 protein is CASSQEEGAGAGEQYF. DNA of the CDR3: TGTGCCAGCAGCCAAGAAGAGGGAGCGGGGGCGGGGGAGCAGTACTTC.

This clone appeared once. The genes are TRBV18 and TRBJ1-1, with a weak D call TRBD1 (6 bases). This CDR3 is built from 13 residues. The germline V and J ends were trimmed by 6 bases and 7 bases, with 15 bases remaining between them. Looked up from germline, CDR1 is KGHSH and CDR2 is LQKENI. CDR3 DNA sequence: TGTGCCAGCTCGCCTAACAGGGATAATGAAGCTTTCTTT. This sequence encodes CASSPNRDNEAFF. Supplemented by reference TRBV18 and TRBJ1-1, the full variable domain reads NAGVMQNPRHLVRRRGQEARLRCSPMKGHSHVYWYRQLPEEGLKFMVYLQKENIIDESGMPKERFSAEFPKEGPSILRIQQVVRGDSAAYFCASSPNRDNEAFFGQGTRLTVV.

The table lists this clone with a count of one. The chain joins TRBV28 to TRBJ2-2; a weak D match, TRBD2 (5 bases). CDR3 length: 16 amino acids. Germline-derived CDR1 and CDR2 are MDHEN and SYDVKM. Trimming left V 5 bases short and J 0 bases short, with 13 bases between. The CDR3 DNA sequence: TGTGCCAGCAGTCCCATGACACTAGCGAACACCGGGGAGCTGTTTTTT. Its protein is CASSPMTLANTGELFF.

This clone was recorded only once. In nucleotides, the CDR3 is TGTGCCACCAGCAGAGCGGCGGGCACAGATACGCAGTATTTT. This translates into CATSRAAGTDTQYF. V gene TRBV15 combines with J gene TRBJ2-3, with D hard to call. The CDR3 covers 14 residues. V lost 1 base to trimming and J lost 1 base, with 6 bases between them. Per the germline V gene, CDR1 is LNHNV and CDR2 is YYDKDF (reference sequence). The complete variable domain, with remaining parts taken from reference TRBV15 and TRBJ2-3, reads DAMVIQNPRYQVTQFGKPVTLSCSQTLNHNVMYWYQQKSSQAPKLLFHYYDKDFNNEADTPDNFQSRRPNTSFCFLDIRSPGLGDTAMYLCATSRAAGTDTQYFGPGTRLTVL.

The rearrangement links TRBV4-1 to TRBJ2-3; TRBD2 matches 12 bases. The J segment lost 14 bases and the V segment lost 1 base, leaving 16 bases of the junction unmatched. This CDR3 contains 17 residues. CDR1 and CDR2 from the germline V gene are MGHRA and YSYEKL. As DNA, the CDR3 is TGCGCCAGCAGCCAAGTAACCTCTAGGCTAGCGGGAGGGCCAGGGTATTTT. It is translated as CASSQVTSRLAGGPGYF.

This clone was detected only a few times. The rearrangement joins TRBV6-5 to TRBJ1-1; weak D call: TRBD1 (6 bases). Germline CDR1 MNHEY, CDR2 SVGAGI. Trimming left V 6 bases short and J 0 bases short, with 8 bases between. This CDR3 is 13 amino acids long. The CDR3: CASSNRVNTEAFF. Here the CDR3 DNA reads TGTGCCAGCAGCAACAGGGTGAACACTGAAGCTTTCTTT.

There are a few counts of this clone. The chain recombines TRBV5-1 with TRBJ1-6; D is unclear. Per the germline V gene, CDR1 is SGHRS and CDR2 is YFSETQ. The V and J ends lost 7 bases and 6 bases respectively, with 11 bases between them. The CDR3 is 13 residues long. CDR3 amino acids: CASQEASNSPLHF. The CDR3 DNA reads TGCGCCAGCCAGGAGGCTTCTAATTCACCCCTCCACTTT. Based on the CDR3 plus reference TRBV5-1 and TRBJ1-6, the full variable domain is KAGVTQTPRYLIKTRGQQVTLSCSPISGHRSVSWYQQTPGQGLQFLFEYFSETQRNKGNFPGRFSGRQFSNSRSEMNVSTLELGDSALYLCASQEASNSPLHFGNGTRLTVT.

The CDR3 nucleotides read TGTGCCAGCAATCTAGGACTAGCGGGAACCGGGGAGCTGTTTTTT. This codes for CASNLGLAGTGELFF. This chain uses TRBV2 with TRBJ2-2, with TRBD2 identical over 12 bases. The CDR3 has 15 residues. Per the germline V gene, CDR1 is SNHLY and CDR2 is FYNNEI. Trimming cost V 7 bases and J 5 bases; bases outside gene matches: 5. The entire variable domain, with the rest obtained from reference TRBV2 and TRBJ2-2, is as follows: EPEVTQTPSHQVTQMGQEVILRCVPISNHLYFYWYRQILGQKVEFLVSFYNNEISEKSEIFDDQFSVERPDGSNFTLKIRSTKLEDSAMYFCASNLGLAGTGELFFGEGSRLTVL.

To note about this clone: Germline is not matched at one junction end, which may reflect a read error. This sequence joins TRBV7-7 and TRBJ2-7, with D possibly matching TRBD2 (5 bases). Germline loops: CDR1 SSHAT, CDR2 FNYEAQ (reference sequence). The CDR3 extends over 15 amino acids. The CDR3 loop is CASSLFGRDQDEQYF. DNA of the CDR3: TGTGCTAGCAGTTTATTTGGACGGGATCAGGACGAGCAGTACTTC.

V is TRBV11-3 and J is TRBJ2-1; 8 bases are a match to TRBD2. The CDR3 has 16 residues. Germline-derived CDR1 and CDR2 are SGHNT and YENEEA. V was clipped by 5 bases and J by 6 bases; unmatched bases: 12. The CDR3 here is CASSLASGSRFNEQFF. The CDR3 DNA is TGTGCCAGCAGCCTAGCCAGCGGGAGCCGTTTCAATGAGCAGTTCTTC.